This T cell receptor (beta chain) was retrieved from a study of cytomegalovirus exposure and HLA in healthy donors. General study findings and limits: As a later analysis showed, a missense DCLRE1C variant was linked to trimming of TCR beta V- and J-genes. It was reported that the classifier diagnosed cytomegalovirus status with high specificity and sensitivity in both the original and validation cohorts. In an earlier analysis, productive rearrangement rates for most beta V segments clustered near 87% or 30%. The authors considered a cluster of highly shared sequence variants likely to be a sequencing artifact.

PCR involved 60 Vbeta and 13 Jbeta primers. Using immunoSEQ multiplex PCR, the repertoire was profiled, and TCRdb retains in-frame clones only, with some absent. This sample has 150,000 to 200,000 clones; around 79% occur once, and the top ten carry around 4.8%. As concerns this clone: Its target is unknown.

Trimming removed 6 bases from V and 10 bases from J; junction bases left unmatched: 5. CDR1 MNHEY and CDR2 SVGAGI come from the germline V gene. This CDR3 contains 13 residues. The receptor was derived from a woman aged 25-40 years in good health and CMV-seropositive. The sequencing input was PBMCs. V usage is TRBV6-5 and J usage is TRBJ1-6; 8 bases line up with TRBD1. Here the CDR3 reads CASRTGDGSPLHF. CDR3 nucleotide sequence: TGTGCCAGCAGGACAGGGGACGGATCACCCCTCCACTTT.